This record covers a single TCR beta chain. This sample was included in a study of OX40 agonist ivuxolimab in advanced cancers. Study in general: It was permissible to have had prior anti-PD-1, anti-PD-L1 or anti-CTLA-4 therapy, and more than 30% had some.

Using immunoSEQ multiplex PCR, the repertoire was profiled, and TCRdb retains in-frame clones only, with some absent. There are tens of thousands of clones in the sample; about 93% occur only once, and approximately 15% lies in the top ten. The germline CDR1 and CDR2 sequences are SQVTM and ANQGSEA. The CDR3 is made up of 14 amino acids. V lost 6 bases and J 1 base, leaving 15 bases between the germline ends. This TCR came from an adult with an advanced solid tumor such as melanoma, head and neck, liver or kidney cancer. This specimen was CD4+ or CD8+ T cells sorted from blood, taken in a trial of the OX40 agonist ivuxolimab. The V and J genes are TRBV29-1 and TRBJ1-1; D not resolved. Written as DNA, the CDR3 is TGCAGCGTGGAAATCCGGGTCTCGAACACTGAAGCTTTCTTT. Translated, it gives CSVEIRVSNTEAFF.